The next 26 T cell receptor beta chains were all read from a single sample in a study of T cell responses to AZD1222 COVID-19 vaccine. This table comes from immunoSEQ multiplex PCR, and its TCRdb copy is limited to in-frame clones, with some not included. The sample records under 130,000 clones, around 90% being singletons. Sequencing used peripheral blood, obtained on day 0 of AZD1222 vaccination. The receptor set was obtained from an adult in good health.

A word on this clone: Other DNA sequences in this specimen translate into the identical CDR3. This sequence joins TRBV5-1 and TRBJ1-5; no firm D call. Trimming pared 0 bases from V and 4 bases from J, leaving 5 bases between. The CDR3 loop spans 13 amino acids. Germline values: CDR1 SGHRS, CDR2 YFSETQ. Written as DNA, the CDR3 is TGCGCCAGCAGCTTGGGGGAGAATCAGCCCCAGCATTTT. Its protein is CASSLGENQPQHF.

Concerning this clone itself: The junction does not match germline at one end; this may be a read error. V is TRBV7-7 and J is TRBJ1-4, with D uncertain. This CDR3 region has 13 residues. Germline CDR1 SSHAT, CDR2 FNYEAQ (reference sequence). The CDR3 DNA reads TGTGCTAGCAGCTTAGAGAGGGAGGGAAAACTGTTTTTT. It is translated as CASSLEREGKLFF.

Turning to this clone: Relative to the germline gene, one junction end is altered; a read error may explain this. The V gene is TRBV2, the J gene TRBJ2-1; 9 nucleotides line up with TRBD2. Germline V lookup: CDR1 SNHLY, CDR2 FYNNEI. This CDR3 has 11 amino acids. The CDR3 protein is CASSVWAGGLF. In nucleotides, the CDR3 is TGTGCCAGCAGTGTTTGGGCGGGAGGGCTCTTC.

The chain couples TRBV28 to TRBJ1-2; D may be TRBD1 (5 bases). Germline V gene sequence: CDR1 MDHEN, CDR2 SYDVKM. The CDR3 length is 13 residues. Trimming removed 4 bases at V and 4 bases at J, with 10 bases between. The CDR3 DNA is TGTGCCAGCAGTTCCGGGGCGACCTATGGCTACACCTTC. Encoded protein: CASSSGATYGYTF.

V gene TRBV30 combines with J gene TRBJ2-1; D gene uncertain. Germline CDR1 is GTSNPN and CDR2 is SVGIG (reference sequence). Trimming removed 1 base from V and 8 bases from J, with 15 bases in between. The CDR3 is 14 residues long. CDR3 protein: CAWSGLTPGYEQFF. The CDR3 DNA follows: TGTGCCTGGAGTGGTCTAACCCCAGGCTATGAGCAGTTCTTC. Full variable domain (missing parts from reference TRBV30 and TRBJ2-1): SQTIHQWPATLVQPVGSPLSLECTVEGTSNPNLYWYRQAAGRGLQLLFYSVGIGQISSEVPQNLSASRPQDRQFILSSKKLLLSDSGFYLCAWSGLTPGYEQFFGPGTRLTVL.

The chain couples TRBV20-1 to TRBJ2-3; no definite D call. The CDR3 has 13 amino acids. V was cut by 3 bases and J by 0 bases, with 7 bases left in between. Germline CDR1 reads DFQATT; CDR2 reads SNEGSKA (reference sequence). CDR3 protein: CSASEGSTDTQYF. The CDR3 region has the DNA TGCAGTGCTAGTGAAGGGAGCACAGATACGCAGTATTTT.

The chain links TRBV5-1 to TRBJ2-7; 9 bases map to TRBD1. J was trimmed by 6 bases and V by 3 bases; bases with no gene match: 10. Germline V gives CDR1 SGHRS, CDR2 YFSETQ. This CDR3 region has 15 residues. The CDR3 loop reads CASSWTTGTGIEQYF. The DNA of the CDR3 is TGCGCCAGCAGCTGGACCACCGGGACAGGGATCGAGCAGTACTTC.

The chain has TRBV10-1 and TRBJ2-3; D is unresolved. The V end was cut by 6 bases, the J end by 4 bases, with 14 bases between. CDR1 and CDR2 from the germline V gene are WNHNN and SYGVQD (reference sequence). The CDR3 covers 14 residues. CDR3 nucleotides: TGCGCCAGCAGCTCCCCTAGGAGCGCAGATACGCAGTATTTT. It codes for CASSSPRSADTQYF.

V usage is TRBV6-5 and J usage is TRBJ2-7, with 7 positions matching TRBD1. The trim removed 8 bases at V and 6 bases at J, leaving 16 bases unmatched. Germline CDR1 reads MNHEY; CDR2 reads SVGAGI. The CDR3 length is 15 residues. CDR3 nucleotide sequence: TGTGCCAGCCTTGAAAGGGGGACAGTGCACGGCGAGCAGTACTTC. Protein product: CASLERGTVHGEQYF.

CDR3 residues: CASSDLAGGPSNEQFF. CDR3 in DNA: TGTGCCAGTAGTGATCTAGCGGGAGGGCCTTCCAATGAGCAGTTCTTC. The chain employs TRBV19 and TRBJ2-1, with TRBD2 identical over 12 bases. V lost 5 bases and J lost 6; bases outside the gene matches: 8. This CDR3 region has 16 residues. Germline CDR1 and CDR2: LNHDA and SQIVND (reference sequence).

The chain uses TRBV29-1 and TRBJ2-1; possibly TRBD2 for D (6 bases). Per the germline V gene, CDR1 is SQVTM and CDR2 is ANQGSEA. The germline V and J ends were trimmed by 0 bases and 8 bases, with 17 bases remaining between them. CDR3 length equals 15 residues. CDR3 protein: CSVEDFGGKGDEQFF. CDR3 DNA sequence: TGCAGCGTTGAAGATTTTGGGGGGAAAGGGGATGAGCAGTTCTTC.

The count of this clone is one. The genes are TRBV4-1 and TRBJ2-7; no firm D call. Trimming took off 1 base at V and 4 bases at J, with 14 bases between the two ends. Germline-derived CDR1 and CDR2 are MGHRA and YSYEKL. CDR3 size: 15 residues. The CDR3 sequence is CASSQGGRAVYEQYF. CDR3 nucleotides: TGCGCCAGCAGCCAAGGGGGAAGGGCTGTATACGAGCAGTACTTC.

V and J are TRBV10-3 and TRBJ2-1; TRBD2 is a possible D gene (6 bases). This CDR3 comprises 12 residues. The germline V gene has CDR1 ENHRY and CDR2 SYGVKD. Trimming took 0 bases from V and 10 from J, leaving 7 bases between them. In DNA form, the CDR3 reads TGTGCCATCAGTGAGTCGGCGGGAGAGCAGTTCTTC. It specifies CAISESAGEQFF.

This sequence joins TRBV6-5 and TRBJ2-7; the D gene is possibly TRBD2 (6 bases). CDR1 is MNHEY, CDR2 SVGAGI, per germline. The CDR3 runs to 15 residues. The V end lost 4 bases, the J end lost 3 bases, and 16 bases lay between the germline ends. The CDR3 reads CASSWFSGAGYEQYF. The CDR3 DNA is TGTGCCAGCAGTTGGTTTAGCGGAGCGGGCTACGAGCAGTACTTC.

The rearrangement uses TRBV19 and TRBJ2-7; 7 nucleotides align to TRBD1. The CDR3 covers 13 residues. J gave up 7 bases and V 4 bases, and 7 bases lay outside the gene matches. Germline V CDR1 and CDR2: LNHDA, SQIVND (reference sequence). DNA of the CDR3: TGTGCCAGTAGTACCGGACAGGCGAGGGAGCAGTACTTC. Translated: CASSTGQAREQYF.

CDR3 DNA: TGTGCCAGCAGCTTGGCGGGTGGGGTGAGAGCTTTCTTT. This encodes CASSLAGGVRAFF. The chain is built from TRBV5-6 and TRBJ1-1; D is unclear. The length of the CDR3 is 13 residues. Deletions cut 0 bases from V and 10 bases from J, with 13 bases between. Germline V gives CDR1 SGHDT, CDR2 YYEEEE. The complete variable domain, with remaining parts taken from reference TRBV5-6 and TRBJ1-1, reads DAGVTQSPTHLIKTRGQQVTLRCSPKSGHDTVSWYQQALGQGPQFIFQYYEEEERQRGNFPDRFSGHQFPNYSSELNVNALLLGDSALYLCASSLAGGVRAFFGQGTRLTVV.

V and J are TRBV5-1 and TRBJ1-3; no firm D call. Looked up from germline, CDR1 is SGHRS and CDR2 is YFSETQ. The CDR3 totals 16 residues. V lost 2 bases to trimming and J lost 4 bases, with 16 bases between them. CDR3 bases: TGCGCCAGCAGCTTTTTCAAACAAGAAGAGGGAAACACCATATATTTT. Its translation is CASSFFKQEEGNTIYF. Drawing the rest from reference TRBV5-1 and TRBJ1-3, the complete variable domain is KAGVTQTPRYLIKTRGQQVTLSCSPISGHRSVSWYQQTPGQGLQFLFEYFSETQRNKGNFPGRFSGRQFSNSRSEMNVSTLELGDSALYLCASSFFKQEEGNTIYFGEGSWLTVV.

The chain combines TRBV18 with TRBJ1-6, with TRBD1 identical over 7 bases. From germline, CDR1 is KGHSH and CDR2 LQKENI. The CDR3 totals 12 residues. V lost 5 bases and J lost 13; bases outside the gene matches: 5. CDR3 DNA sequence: TGTGCCAGCTCAAGACAGGGTGAGCCCCTCCACTTT. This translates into CASSRQGEPLHF.

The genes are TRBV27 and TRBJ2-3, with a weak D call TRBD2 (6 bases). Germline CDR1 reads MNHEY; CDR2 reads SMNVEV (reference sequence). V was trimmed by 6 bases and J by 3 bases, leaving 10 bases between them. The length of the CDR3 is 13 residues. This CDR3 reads CASRGTATDTQYF. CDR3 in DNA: TGTGCCAGCAGAGGGACTGCTACAGATACGCAGTATTTT.

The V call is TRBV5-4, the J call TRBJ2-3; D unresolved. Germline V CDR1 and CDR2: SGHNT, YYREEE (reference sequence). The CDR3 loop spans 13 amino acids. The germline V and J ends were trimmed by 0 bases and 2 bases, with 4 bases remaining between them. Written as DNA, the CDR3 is TGTGCCAGCAGCTTGGGAGACACAGATACGCAGTATTTT. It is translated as CASSLGDTDTQYF.

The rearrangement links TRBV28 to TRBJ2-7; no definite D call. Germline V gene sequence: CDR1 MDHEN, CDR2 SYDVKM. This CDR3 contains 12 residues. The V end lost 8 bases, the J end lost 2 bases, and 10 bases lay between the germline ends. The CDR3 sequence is CASGLETYEQYF. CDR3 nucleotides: TGTGCCAGCGGGCTAGAGACCTACGAGCAGTACTTC. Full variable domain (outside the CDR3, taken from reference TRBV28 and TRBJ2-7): DVKVTQSSRYLVKRTGEKVFLECVQDMDHENMFWYRQDPGLGLRLIYFSYDVKMKEKGDIPEGYSVSREKKERFSLILESASTNQTSMYLCASGLETYEQYFGPGTRLTVT.

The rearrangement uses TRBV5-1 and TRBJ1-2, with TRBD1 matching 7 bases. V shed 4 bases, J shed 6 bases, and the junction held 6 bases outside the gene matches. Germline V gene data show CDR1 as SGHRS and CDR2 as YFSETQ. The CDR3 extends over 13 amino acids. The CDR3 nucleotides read TGCGCCAGCAGCGTGACAGGGCAGAATGGCTACACCTTC. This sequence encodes CASSVTGQNGYTF.

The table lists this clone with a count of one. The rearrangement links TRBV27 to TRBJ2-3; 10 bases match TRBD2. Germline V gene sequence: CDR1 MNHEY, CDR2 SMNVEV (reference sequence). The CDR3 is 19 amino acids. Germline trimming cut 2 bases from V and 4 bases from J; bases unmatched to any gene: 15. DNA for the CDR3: TGTGCCAGCAGTTTACGGGGACTAGCGTCACGGATGGGATCAGATACGCAGTATTTT. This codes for CASSLRGLASRMGSDTQYF.

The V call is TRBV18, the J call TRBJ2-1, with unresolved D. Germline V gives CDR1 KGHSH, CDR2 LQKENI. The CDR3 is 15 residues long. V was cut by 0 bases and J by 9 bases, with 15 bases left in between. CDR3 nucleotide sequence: TGTGCCAGCTCACCACCGAGCAAGGATGTGGGTGAGCAGTTCTTC. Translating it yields CASSPPSKDVGEQFF. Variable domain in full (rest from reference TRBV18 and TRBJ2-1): NAGVMQNPRHLVRRRGQEARLRCSPMKGHSHVYWYRQLPEEGLKFMVYLQKENIIDESGMPKERFSAEFPKEGPSILRIQQVVRGDSAAYFCASSPPSKDVGEQFFGPGTRLTVL.

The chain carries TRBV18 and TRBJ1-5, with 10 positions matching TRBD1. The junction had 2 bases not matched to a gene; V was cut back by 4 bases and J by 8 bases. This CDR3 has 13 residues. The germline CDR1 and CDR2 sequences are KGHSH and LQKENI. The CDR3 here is CASSRQGAEPQHF. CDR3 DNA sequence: TGTGCCAGCTCACGACAGGGGGCAGAGCCCCAGCATTTT. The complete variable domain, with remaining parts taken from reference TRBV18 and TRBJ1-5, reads NAGVMQNPRHLVRRRGQEARLRCSPMKGHSHVYWYRQLPEEGLKFMVYLQKENIIDESGMPKERFSAEFPKEGPSILRIQQVVRGDSAAYFCASSRQGAEPQHFGDGTRLSIL.

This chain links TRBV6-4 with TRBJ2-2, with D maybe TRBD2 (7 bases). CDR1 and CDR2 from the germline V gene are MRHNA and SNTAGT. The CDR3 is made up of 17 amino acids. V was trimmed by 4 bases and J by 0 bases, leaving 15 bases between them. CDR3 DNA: TGTGCCAGCAGTGCCTTGGCGGGGGCGACGAACACCGGGGAGCTGTTTTTT. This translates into CASSALAGATNTGELFF.